Below, 29 T cell receptor beta chains from the same sample are listed, as sequenced in a study of cytomegalovirus exposure and HLA in healthy donors. 13 Jbeta primers and 60 Vbeta primers were used for the PCR. Clones were sequenced by immunoSEQ multiplex PCR, and TCRdb holds only the in-frame ones, with some missing. This table has tens of thousands of clones, around 80% appearing once. Sequencing was performed on PBMCs. The receptors come from a male donor in good health and CMV-seropositive.

The V call is TRBV29-1, the J call TRBJ2-7; 7 bases map to TRBD2. The CDR3 runs to 14 residues. The germline V gene has CDR1 SQVTM and CDR2 ANQGSEA. V was pared by 6 bases and J by 0 bases, with 8 bases of the junction left unmatched. The CDR3 loop reads CSVALAVSSYEQYF. The CDR3 bases are TGCAGCGTCGCCCTAGCGGTCAGCTCCTACGAGCAGTACTTC.

This clone has just a few counts. The rearrangement links TRBV11-2 to TRBJ1-3; 7 positions match TRBD1. Germline lookup yields CDR1 SGHAT and CDR2 FQNNGV. There are 13 residues in the CDR3. V lost 6 bases and J lost 4; bases outside the gene matches: 3. The CDR3 sequence is CASRQGNGNTIYF. The CDR3 nucleotides are TGTGCCAGCAGACAGGGGAACGGAAACACCATATATTTT.

The V and J genes are TRBV4-3 and TRBJ1-5; a possible D gene is TRBD1 (6 bases). The germline CDR1 and CDR2 sequences are LGHNA and YSLEER. V was cut by 0 bases and J by 7 bases, with 10 bases left in between. CDR3 size: 14 residues. The CDR3: CASSQDRGRQPQHF. In nucleotides, the CDR3 is TGCGCCAGCAGCCAAGACAGGGGAAGACAGCCCCAGCATTTT.

This clone was counted between two and nine times. The chain couples TRBV18 to TRBJ2-5; 8 bases align to TRBD1. Trimming removed 0 bases from V and 4 bases from J; junction bases left unmatched: 4. The V gene's germline CDR1 is KGHSH and CDR2 LQKENI. The CDR3 length is 15 residues. The CDR3 DNA reads TGTGCCAGCTCACCACCCCAGGGGGCTCGAGAGACCCAGTACTTC. The encoded protein is CASSPPQGARETQYF. Filled out from reference TRBV18 and TRBJ2-5, the complete variable domain reads NAGVMQNPRHLVRRRGQEARLRCSPMKGHSHVYWYRQLPEEGLKFMVYLQKENIIDESGMPKERFSAEFPKEGPSILRIQQVVRGDSAAYFCASSPPQGARETQYFGPGTRLLVL.

This chain joins TRBV6-6 and TRBJ1-1; 9 bases map to TRBD1. Germline V CDR1 and CDR2: MNHNY, SVGAGI (reference sequence). V was pared by 5 bases and J by 6 bases, with 13 bases of the junction left unmatched. The length of the CDR3 is 16 residues. The CDR3 spells CASSPKGQGRGAEAFF. CDR3 sequence (DNA): TGTGCCAGCAGTCCAAAAGGACAGGGGAGGGGCGCTGAAGCTTTCTTT.

The chain has TRBV4-3 and TRBJ2-2; D might be TRBD2 (5 bases). The germline V and J ends were trimmed by 0 bases and 2 bases, with 13 bases remaining between them. Per germline, CDR1 LGHNA and CDR2 YSLEER. The CDR3 is 17 amino acids. Written as DNA, the CDR3 is TGCGCCAGCAGCCAAGATCACACGGGGTTCAACACCGGGGAGCTGTTTTTT. Amino acid sequence: CASSQDHTGFNTGELFF.

The CDR3 DNA follows: TGTGCCAGCAGTGCCTCACAGGGGGCGGCCTACGAGCAGTACTTC. Its protein is CASSASQGAAYEQYF. The chain links TRBV27 to TRBJ2-7; TRBD1 aligns across 9 bases. J lost 2 bases, V lost 5 bases, and 7 bases had no gene match. The CDR3 has 15 residues. Germline CDR1 MNHEY, CDR2 SMNVEV (reference sequence).

The chain has TRBV7-3 and TRBJ2-3, with TRBD2 identical over 13 bases. With 2 bases clipped from V and 1 base from J, the junction kept 0 bases outside the gene matches. This CDR3 spans 16 amino acids. CDR1 is SGHTA, CDR2 FQGTGA, per germline. CDR3 coding DNA: TGTGCCAGCAGCTTAGGACTAGCGGGGGGCACAGATACGCAGTATTTT. It codes for CASSLGLAGGTDTQYF.

The chain couples TRBV18 to TRBJ2-1; 12 positions match TRBD2. CDR1 and CDR2 (germline): KGHSH, LQKENI. CDR3 length equals 14 residues. The V gene end was trimmed by 3 bases and the J gene end by 12 bases; junction bases not matched to a gene: 6. In DNA, the CDR3 is TGTGCCAGCTCACCGACTAGCGGGAGCGGACTGCAGTTCTTC. Translating it yields CASSPTSGSGLQFF. Full variable domain (remainder filled in from reference TRBV18 and TRBJ2-1): NAGVMQNPRHLVRRRGQEARLRCSPMKGHSHVYWYRQLPEEGLKFMVYLQKENIIDESGMPKERFSAEFPKEGPSILRIQQVVRGDSAAYFCASSPTSGSGLQFFGPGTRLTVL.

The genes are TRBV7-9 and TRBJ2-3, with a possible D match to TRBD2 (6 bases). The CDR3 is 17 amino acids. Germline V gene data show CDR1 as SEHNR and CDR2 as FQNEAQ (reference sequence). The V and J ends lost 6 bases and 5 bases respectively, with 24 bases between them. CDR3 DNA sequence: TGTGCCAGCAGGGGATGGGGGATAGCGGAGGGTCGAGATACGCAGTATTTT. This gives the protein CASRGWGIAEGRDTQYF.

The rearrangement joins TRBV27 to TRBJ2-7; D not certain. Trimming stripped 5 bases from V and 1 base from J, with 9 bases between. This CDR3 region has 13 residues. Germline values: CDR1 MNHEY, CDR2 SMNVEV (reference sequence). The CDR3 sequence is CASSQTVSYEQYF. The CDR3, as DNA: TGTGCCAGCAGTCAAACAGTGTCCTACGAGCAGTACTTC.

This clone was counted between two and nine times. The rearrangement joins TRBV11-1 to TRBJ2-7; D is undetermined. The CDR3 runs to 13 residues. Germline values: CDR1 SGHAT, CDR2 FQDESV (reference sequence). Between the trimmed V and J ends, which lost 6 bases and 0 bases, there was a span of 9 bases. The CDR3 protein is CASSDGSSYEQYF. As DNA, the CDR3 is TGTGCCAGCAGTGATGGTAGCTCCTACGAGCAGTACTTC. The entire variable domain, with the rest obtained from reference TRBV11-1 and TRBJ2-7, is as follows: EAEVAQSPRYKITEKSQAVAFWCDPISGHATLYWYRQILGQGPELLVQFQDESVVDDSQLPKDRFSAERLKGVDSTLKIQPAELGDSAMYLCASSDGSSYEQYFGPGTRLTVT.

This clone has more than one count but fewer than ten. The gene calls are TRBV19 and TRBJ2-4; 8 bases are shared with TRBD1. V gave up 5 bases and J gave up 2 bases; unmatched junction bases: 8. The CDR3 loop spans 16 amino acids. Germline CDR1 and CDR2: LNHDA and SQIVND (reference sequence). The CDR3 nucleotides read TGTGCCAGTAGTCCAGGGGGCGGGTGGTCCAAAAACATTCAGTACTTC. It codes for CASSPGGGWSKNIQYF.

The V and J genes are TRBV5-1 and TRBJ1-2; no clear D. Germline V gene lookup returns CDR1 SGHRS and CDR2 YFSETQ. V lost 1 base, J lost 2 bases, and 6 bases lay in between. The CDR3 loop spans 13 amino acids. CDR3 DNA: TGCGCCAGCAGCTTGAGAGAGAACTATGGCTACACCTTC. As protein: CASSLRENYGYTF.

The gene calls are TRBV7-9 and TRBJ2-7, with D tentatively TRBD1 (6 bases). CDR1 is SEHNR and CDR2 is FQNEAQ in the germline V gene (reference sequence). The CDR3 is 12 amino acids. Trimming took off 1 base at V and 7 bases at J, with 8 bases between the two ends. For the CDR3, the DNA is TGTGCCAGCAGCTTAGGACAGGCGGAGCAGTACTTC. This gives the protein CASSLGQAEQYF.

The chain couples TRBV27 to TRBJ2-7, with 9 nucleotides matching TRBD2. V gave up 4 bases and J gave up 5 bases; unmatched junction bases: 9. The CDR3 totals 15 residues. Germline assignment: CDR1 MNHEY and CDR2 SMNVEV (reference sequence). DNA of the CDR3: TGTGCCAGCAGTTCTGTAGCGGGAGTCGGCAACGAGCAGTACTTC. This encodes CASSSVAGVGNEQYF.

The chain recombines TRBV5-1 with TRBJ2-2; the match to TRBD2 covers 13 bases. CDR1 is SGHRS and CDR2 is YFSETQ in the germline V gene. The V segment lost 4 bases and the J segment 6 bases; nucleotides outside the gene matches: 12. The CDR3 totals 18 residues. CDR3 bases: TGCGCCAGCAGCACAGGACTAGCGGGAGCCAAGAATTCCGGGGAGCTGTTTTTT. Its translation is CASSTGLAGAKNSGELFF.

For this clone: An end of the junction does not agree with germline; a read error may underlie this. This chain links TRBV6-5 with TRBJ2-7, with 7 bases identical to TRBD1. This CDR3 has 13 residues. The germline CDR1 and CDR2 sequences are MNHEY and SVGAGI. The CDR3 nucleotides read TGTGCCAGCAGGAAAACTCCCGGGACAGTAGTCTCCTTC. It codes for CASRKTPGTVVSF.

This clone came up a few times. The rearrangement uses TRBV4-2 and TRBJ2-2, with TRBD1 matching over 7 bases. The CDR3 covers 14 residues. J gave up 3 bases and V 8 bases, and 6 bases lay outside the gene matches. Germline CDR1 LGHNA, CDR2 YNFKEQ. The CDR3 DNA reads TGTGCCAGCCGACAGGGTAGCGACACCGGGGAGCTGTTTTTT. Translated, it gives CASRQGSDTGELFF.

J is TRBJ1-5 and V is TRBV6-5, with D possibly TRBD1 on 6 matching bases. Deletions cut 5 bases from V and 7 bases from J, with 12 bases between. CDR1 is MNHEY and CDR2 is SVGAGI in the germline V gene. The length of the CDR3 is 13 residues. The CDR3 is CASSEKGDQPQHF. DNA for the CDR3: TGTGCCAGCAGTGAAAAGGGGGACCAGCCCCAGCATTTT.

The CDR3 DNA reads as TGTGCCTGGAGTTTGCAGAGCAATCAGCCCCAGCATTTT. Translating it yields CAWSLQSNQPQHF. The chain is built from TRBV30 and TRBJ1-5; D not resolved. V dropped 2 bases and J dropped 1 base, with 6 bases sitting between them. CDR3 length: 13 amino acids. CDR1 and CDR2 from the germline V gene are GTSNPN and SVGIG (reference sequence).

This sequence joins TRBV30 and TRBJ2-7; D is perhaps TRBD2 (5 bases). V was trimmed by 1 base and J by 4 bases, leaving 5 bases between them. Germline values: CDR1 GTSNPN, CDR2 SVGIG (reference sequence). The CDR3 loop spans 11 amino acids. CDR3 loop: CAWSAGYEQYF. The CDR3 DNA reads as TGTGCCTGGAGTGCGGGGTACGAGCAGTACTTC.

This chain uses TRBV5-4 with TRBJ2-3; D is possibly TRBD1 (6 bases). Germline V gene sequence: CDR1 SGHNT, CDR2 YYREEE (reference sequence). The CDR3 covers 16 residues. Trimming took 0 bases from V and 0 from J, leaving 11 bases between them. In nucleotides, the CDR3 is TGTGCCAGCAGCTTGGACCCGACAGGTAGCACAGATACGCAGTATTTT. Protein: CASSLDPTGSTDTQYF. The whole variable domain, filled in from reference TRBV5-4 and TRBJ2-3, reads ETGVTQSPTHLIKTRGQQVTLRCSSQSGHNTVSWYQQALGQGPQFIFQYYREEENGRGNFPPRFSGLQFPNYSSELNVNALELDDSALYLCASSLDPTGSTDTQYFGPGTRLTVL.

This clone appeared a few times. The rearrangement uses TRBV25-1 and TRBJ2-5; 7 bases are shared with TRBD1. Germline-derived CDR1 and CDR2 are MGHDK and SYGVNS. The CDR3 contains 14 residues. After removal of 7 bases from V and 6 bases from J, the junction contained 11 bases not matched to a gene. The DNA for the CDR3 is TGTGCCAGCAAAAGGACAGGCGTAGGAAAGACCCAGTACTTC. It specifies CASKRTGVGKTQYF. The full variable domain, in which reference TRBV25-1 and TRBJ2-5 provide the parts outside the CDR3, is EADIYQTPRYLVIGTGKKITLECSQTMGHDKMYWYQQDPGMELHLIHYSYGVNSTEKGDLSSESTVSRIRTEHFPLTLESARPSHTSQYLCASKRTGVGKTQYFGPGTRLLVL.

This rearrangement joins TRBV27 to TRBJ2-3, with TRBD2 matching 8 bases. This CDR3 region has 14 residues. Germline CDR1 and CDR2: MNHEY and SMNVEV (reference sequence). V lost 4 bases, J lost 7 bases, and 7 bases stayed unmatched. Here the CDR3 reads CASSSQGLAHTQYF. The CDR3 bases are TGTGCCAGCAGTTCCCAAGGACTAGCCCATACGCAGTATTTT.

The chain uses TRBV4-3 and TRBJ1-1; perhaps TRBD1 as D (6 bases). V shed 5 bases and J shed 1 base, with 11 bases lying between them. This CDR3 is built from 14 residues. The germline V gene has CDR1 LGHNA and CDR2 YSLEER. CDR3 DNA: TGCGCCAGCAGCTACCTCAGGGGGAACACTGAAGCTTTCTTT. It codes for CASSYLRGNTEAFF.

V is TRBV5-1 and J is TRBJ2-7; possibly TRBD2 for D (5 bases). V dropped 2 bases and J dropped 1 base, with 10 bases sitting between them. Germline values: CDR1 SGHRS, CDR2 YFSETQ. The CDR3 contains 14 residues. The CDR3 reads CASSFREYSYEQYF. As DNA, the CDR3 is TGCGCCAGCAGCTTTAGGGAGTATTCCTACGAGCAGTACTTC. The full variable domain, completed using reference TRBV5-1 and TRBJ2-7, is KAGVTQTPRYLIKTRGQQVTLSCSPISGHRSVSWYQQTPGQGLQFLFEYFSETQRNKGNFPGRFSGRQFSNSRSEMNVSTLELGDSALYLCASSFREYSYEQYFGPGTRLTVT.

The V gene is TRBV7-2, the J gene TRBJ2-3; TRBD2 agrees at 7 bases. The J segment lost 0 bases and the V segment lost 2 bases, leaving 11 bases of the junction unmatched. The CDR3 has 18 residues. Germline V gives CDR1 SGHTA, CDR2 FQGNSA. CDR3 in amino acids: CASSLSLPSGTSTDTQYF. CDR3 nucleotide sequence: TGTGCCAGCAGCTTATCCCTTCCTAGCGGAACTAGCACAGATACGCAGTATTTT.

The chain has TRBV7-2 and TRBJ2-5; no reliable D call. The CDR3 contains 12 residues. Trimming shortened V by 11 bases and J by 6 bases, and 16 bases separated the two germline ends. Germline V gene sequence: CDR1 SGHTA, CDR2 FQGNSA. The CDR3, as DNA: TGTGCCGGTCGCCGAGATGAGCAGACCCAGTACTTC. Protein: CAGRRDEQTQYF.